This is a list of T cell receptor beta chains from one sample in a study of blood T cell repertoires in COVID-19. TCRdb's table, derived via immunoSEQ multiplex PCR, lists solely in-frame clones and lacks some. The sample consists of roughly 700,000 clones, 85% to 90% of them appearing once. The sample taken for sequencing was peripheral blood. The receptor source for this set is a woman younger than 30 with acute or convalescent COVID-19. CDR3s include the opening cysteine and the closing phenylalanine or tryptophan. Fields, in order: CDR3 DNA, CDR3 protein, J gene, clone size, D gene, V gene. D genes are given only for firm matches. Not all rows give a size; the values are once, few, many and, for expanded clones, a class.

TGTGCCAGCAGCTTGGTGTTTTGGAGCACTGAAGCTTTCTTT	CASSLVFWSTEAFF	TRBJ1-1	NA	NA	TRBV5-5
TGTGCCAGCAGCCCCTTTCTCTCAGTGAACACTGAAGCTTTCTTT	CASSPFLSVNTEAFF	TRBJ1-1	NA	NA	TRBV14
TGTGCCAGTAGTATACAGGGTTATAATCAGCCCCAGCATTTT	CASSIQGYNQPQHF	TRBJ1-5	NA	NA	TRBV19
TGTGCCAGCAGTGAAGACGGGACAGTCTACGAGCAGTACTTC	CASSEDGTVYEQYF	TRBJ2-7	NA	TRBD1	TRBV2
TGTGCCAGCAGTTATACAGGGCAGTCCGGCTACACCTTC	CASSYTGQSGYTF	TRBJ1-2	NA	NA	TRBV6-5
TGTGCCAGCGGGGGACAGGGGGTCTATGGCTACACCTTC	CASGGQGVYGYTF	TRBJ1-2	NA	TRBD1	TRBV27
TGTGCCAGCAGTTCCCAACAGGGGTGGAGTGAAAAACTGTTTTTT	CASSSQQGWSEKLFF	TRBJ1-4	NA	TRBD1	TRBV28
TGTGCCAGCAGCTTATCCGTGAACACTGAAGCTTTCTTT	CASSLSVNTEAFF	TRBJ1-1	NA	NA	TRBV13
TGTGCCAGCAGCCCCGCGGCCTTATATTACAAAGCAACTAATGAAAAACTGTTTTTT	CASSPAALYYKATNEKLFF	TRBJ1-4	NA	NA	TRBV11-2
TGTGCCAGTAGTATCTACAGGATGAACACTGAAGCTTTCTTT	CASSIYRMNTEAFF	TRBJ1-1	once	NA	TRBV19
TGCGCCAGCAGCCAAAATCGGGGGACTCAGGGCGAAAAACTGTTTTTT	CASSQNRGTQGEKLFF	TRBJ1-4	NA	NA	TRBV4-3
TGTGCCAGCAGTGAACGGGACAGGGACGGCTACACCTTC	CASSERDRDGYTF	TRBJ1-2	NA	TRBD1	TRBV6-1
TGTGCCAGCAGTTACAGTAGCGGGGGGGCCTCCGAGCAGTACTTC	CASSYSSGGASEQYF	TRBJ2-7	once	TRBD2	TRBV6-2/TRBV6-3
TGCGCCAGCAGCTTTCAGGAATCAGATTACGAGCAGTACTTC	CASSFQESDYEQYF	TRBJ2-7	NA	NA	TRBV5-1
TGTGCCAGCAGCTTCAACTGGGACAGGGCCTATAATTCACCCCTCCACTTT	CASSFNWDRAYNSPLHF	TRBJ1-6	once	TRBD1	TRBV7-9
TGTGCCAGCTCACCCCCATCGTCAGGGACCGGGGAGCTGTTTTTT	CASSPPSSGTGELFF	TRBJ2-2	NA	NA	TRBV18
TGCGCCAGCAGCCAAGAACATATAGCCTATGGCTACACCTTC	CASSQEHIAYGYTF	TRBJ1-2	once	NA	TRBV4-1
TGTGCCAGCAGCTTAGTTGGTGGCACAAAGACGGAGGGCTACACCTTC	CASSLVGGTKTEGYTF	TRBJ1-2	NA	NA	TRBV7-2
TGTGCCAGCAGCCCGCGCGGGAAATCAGCAACGGGTGAAAAACTGTTTTTT	CASSPRGKSATGEKLFF	TRBJ1-4	NA	NA	TRBV5-6
TGTGCCAGCATACCGCAGGGGCTTTGGGCTGAAGCTTTCTTT	CASIPQGLWAEAFF	TRBJ1-1	NA	NA	TRBV25-1
TGTGCCAGCAGCTCAACCGGGGGGATAGGCTATGGCTACACCTTC	CASSSTGGIGYGYTF	TRBJ1-2	once	NA	TRBV11-2
TGTGCCAGCGGGGACAGGAGAAAAGAGACCCAGTACTTC	CASGDRRKETQYF	TRBJ2-5	NA	TRBD1	TRBV2
TGCGCCAGCAGTGAGGGGACAGGGAACACTGAAGCTTTCTTT	CASSEGTGNTEAFF	TRBJ1-1	NA	TRBD1	TRBV10-2
TGTGCTAGTGGTTTGGTACGAGGACAGGGTATAACCGGGGAGCTGTTTTTT	CASGLVRGQGITGELFF	TRBJ2-2	NA	TRBD1	TRBV12-5
TGTGCCAGCAGTTACTCGATAGTCCCCCGGTTCGGTATCAAGAACACCGGGGAGCTGTTTTTT	CASSYSIVPRFGIKNTGELFF	TRBJ2-2	NA	NA	TRBV6-2/TRBV6-3
TGTGCCAGCAGGAGTGACAGGGCCTATGGCTACACCTTC	CASRSDRAYGYTF	TRBJ1-2	NA	TRBD1	TRBV27
TGTGCCAGCAGCGTCAGCCAGCGAAGCTCCTACGAGCAGTACTTC	CASSVSQRSSYEQYF	TRBJ2-7	NA	NA	TRBV14
TGCGCCAGCAGCCCCCTGGCCACGGAACTATGGGGCTACACCTTC	CASSPLATELWGYTF	TRBJ1-2	NA	NA	TRBV4-1
TGTGCCAGCAGTGAAGCGATAGACAGCGTCCTCATCGTATATTTT	CASSEAIDSVLIVYF	TRBJ1-3	once	NA	TRBV6-1
TGCGCCAGCAGGTGGGGCATCGACTCTGGAAACACCATATATTTT	CASRWGIDSGNTIYF	TRBJ1-3	once	NA	TRBV5-1
TGTGCCAGCAGTGACCCGTACGGGTATGGCTACACCTTC	CASSDPYGYGYTF	TRBJ1-2	NA	NA	TRBV6-1
TGTGCCAGCGCCAAGAGCGGGGGCTACTACAATGAGCAGTTCTTC	CASAKSGGYYNEQFF	TRBJ2-1	NA	TRBD2	TRBV3-1/TRBV3-2
TGTGCCAGCAGCCCACCCTCAAATGACAAGTGGTGCTATGGCTACACCTTC	CASSPPSNDKWCYGYTF	TRBJ1-2	few	NA	TRBV14
TGTGCCACCAGTGATTCGTCCAACAGTCGACGAGGCTACACCTTC	CATSDSSNSRRGYTF	TRBJ1-2	NA	NA	TRBV24-1
TGCGCCAGCAGTACTAGCGGGGAAATATACGAGCAGTACTTC	CASSTSGEIYEQYF	TRBJ2-7	NA	TRBD2	TRBV4-1
TGTGCCAGCAGTCCTCTAGCGGGGGCCAACGTCCTGACTTTC	CASSPLAGANVLTF	TRBJ2-6	NA	NA	TRBV6-5
TGTGCCAGTAGGGGACAGGGTCAGCCCCAGCATTTT	CASRGQGQPQHF	TRBJ1-5	NA	TRBD1	TRBV19
TGTGCCAGCAGCCCACAGGGGTGGAACACTGAAGCTTTCTTT	CASSPQGWNTEAFF	TRBJ1-1	once	TRBD1	TRBV6-6
TGTGCCAGCAGTTTACGGAGCGGGGGAACAGGTGAGCAGTACTTC	CASSLRSGGTGEQYF	TRBJ2-7	NA	TRBD2	TRBV27
TGTGCCACCAGCTCCCGTGGCGGCTACACCTTC	CATSSRGGYTF	TRBJ1-2	NA	NA	TRBV15
TGTGCCAGCAGCTCCGCCGCCACAGGGGGAACCTATAATTCACCCCTCCACTTT	CASSSAATGGTYNSPLHF	TRBJ1-6	NA	TRBD1	TRBV7-6
TGTGCCAGCAGGGCACAGGCGAAACACTATGGCTACACCTTC	CASRAQAKHYGYTF	TRBJ1-2	NA	NA	TRBV2
TGCGCCAGCAATCCAGGGGGCCCGGCAGGGTATGGCTACACCTTC	CASNPGGPAGYGYTF	TRBJ1-2	NA	TRBD1	TRBV5-1
TGCGCCAGCAGCCCAGGTTGGATCGGGGAGCTGTTTTTT	CASSPGWIGELFF	TRBJ2-2	NA	NA	TRBV4-3
TGCGCCAGCAGTCAATGGGGCCGGAATTCACCCCTCCACTTT	CASSQWGRNSPLHF	TRBJ1-6	few	NA	TRBV23-1
TGTGCCACAGCAACGGGGGAATTTGAAGCTTTCTTT	CATATGEFEAFF	TRBJ1-1	once	NA	TRBV10-3
TGTGCTAGTGGTTTCACCCGGGACAGGGTGGGCACCGGGGAGCTGTTTTTT	CASGFTRDRVGTGELFF	TRBJ2-2	NA	TRBD1	TRBV12-5
TGTGCCAGCAGCGACAGGGAAGGCACCGTCGAAAAGGTGGACACAGATACGCAGTATTTT	CASSDREGTVEKVDTDTQYF	TRBJ2-3	NA	NA	TRBV9
TGCGCCAGCAGCCAGGCTGACAGGGACCTAAACACCGGGGAGCTGTTTTTT	CASSQADRDLNTGELFF	TRBJ2-2	NA	TRBD1	TRBV4-3
TGTGCCAGCAGCCTAGAAACCAGGTGCACTGAAGCTTTCTTT	CASSLETRCTEAFF	TRBJ1-1	NA	NA	TRBV9
TGTGCCACCAGTGATGCTCACTCCAGGGAAGGAAGAGAAAAACTGTTTTTT	CATSDAHSREGREKLFF	TRBJ1-4	NA	NA	TRBV24-1
TGTGCCAGCAGTACGGACGGGGCTGGGGCCAACGTCCTGACTTTC	CASSTDGAGANVLTF	TRBJ2-6	NA	NA	TRBV25-1
TGTGCCAGCGTCCAAGGCCGGGTAGAGACCCAGTACTTC	CASVQGRVETQYF	TRBJ2-5	NA	NA	TRBV18
TGTGCCAGCAGCCCACCTGCGGGCGCCTATGGCTACACCTTC	CASSPPAGAYGYTF	TRBJ1-2	NA	NA	TRBV5-5
TGTGCCAGCAGCTTAGGACTAGTCAATGAGCAGTTCTTC	CASSLGLVNEQFF	TRBJ2-1	NA	NA	TRBV7-2
TGTGCCAGCAGTTCCCCTTCGTTCAGCAATCAGCCCCAGCATTTT	CASSSPSFSNQPQHF	TRBJ1-5	NA	NA	TRBV6-2/TRBV6-3